This T cell receptor (beta chain) was found in a study of CD8 T cells in Susac syndrome. Comments on this clonotype: A read error may account for a junction end that differs from germline.

In germline, CDR1 is LNHDA, CDR2 SQIVND (reference sequence). This CDR3 has 13 residues. Reverse transcription of roughly 0.5 to 1 ug RNA was carried out with random hexamers. TCRdb redid the calling of the immunoSEQ multiplex PCR reads with MiXCR, one entry per CDR3 protein. The repertoire holds 150,000 to 200,000 distinct CDR3 sequences, with approximately 93% as singletons. This TCR was recovered from a human donor with multiple sclerosis. Sequencing used CD4+ T cells from PBMCs. The chain combines TRBV19 with TRBJ1-1, with D tentatively TRBD1 (5 bases). CDR3 in amino acids: CMTRDSGITEAFF. The DNA for the CDR3 is TGCATGACTAGGGACTCTGGGATCACTGAAGCTTTCTTT.